The rows below give T cell receptor beta chains drawn from one sample of a study of identical twins. TCRdb re-called the 5' RACE reads through MiXCR, storing one row per CDR3 protein. The sample carries hundreds of thousands of distinct CDR3 sequences, under 9% recorded once. Another study also made use of these data, one on yellow fever vaccine responses in identical twins.

The sample taken for sequencing was memory (CD45RO+) T cells sorted from blood. The receptors here all came from a woman aged 18-30 years in good health. Both conserved end residues are part of each CDR3. D genes are given only for firm matches. Expanded clones are given a class, and other clones once, few, many or no size at all.

clone size,D gene,J gene,V gene,CDR3 protein,CDR3 DNA
-,TRBD1,TRBJ1-3,TRBV4-1,CASSRRTGPDTIYF,TGCGCCAGCAGCCGAAGGACAGGGCCCGACACCATATATTTT
many,-,TRBJ1-1,TRBV6-5,CASSLTGSTEAFF,TGTGCCAGCAGTTTAACAGGGAGCACTGAAGCTTTCTTT
many,-,TRBJ1-1,TRBV29-1,CSVHGIEAFF,TGCAGCGTTCACGGGATTGAAGCTTTCTTT
many,TRBD2,TRBJ2-5,TRBV12-3/TRBV12-4,CASSEERGFQETQYF,TGTGCCAGCAGTGAAGAGCGGGGGTTCCAAGAGACCCAGTACTTC
many,-,TRBJ1-2,TRBV20-1,CSAPVYGYTF,TGCAGTGCTCCCGTCTATGGCTACACCTTC
many,TRBD1,TRBJ1-2,TRBV10-3,CAIDSDRGSYTF,TGTGCCATCGATTCGGACAGGGGGAGCTACACCTTC
few,-,TRBJ2-2,TRBV6-1,CAAGGARNTGELFF,TGTGCTGCCGGTGGGGCGAGAAACACCGGGGAGCTGTTTTTT
-,TRBD1,TRBJ2-5,TRBV28,CASSLAGGWETQYF,TGTGCCAGCAGTTTGGCAGGGGGCTGGGAGACCCAGTACTTC
few,-,TRBJ2-3,TRBV20-1,CSAPPNTATDTQYF,TGCAGTGCCCCGCCAAACACGGCCACAGATACGCAGTATTTT
few,-,TRBJ2-3,TRBV2,CASTQLGTDTQYF,TGTGCCAGCACCCAACTGGGAACAGATACGCAGTATTTT
few,-,TRBJ2-7,TRBV7-2,CASSPSAIPYEQYF,TGTGCCAGCAGCCCTTCGGCAATCCCGTACGAGCAGTACTTC
many,-,TRBJ1-6,TRBV12-3/TRBV12-4,CASSRLPRDSPLHF,TGTGCCAGCAGCCGCCTCCCCCGAGATTCACCCCTCCACTTT
-,-,TRBJ2-5,TRBV12-3/TRBV12-4,CASSFTLGETQYF,TGTGCCAGCAGTTTTACACTAGGGGAGACCCAGTACTTC
-,-,TRBJ1-5,TRBV20-1,CSAARSPSNQPQHF,TGCAGTGCCGCCAGGAGTCCTAGCAATCAGCCCCAGCATTTT
few,-,TRBJ2-5,TRBV5-1,CASSLLGDPGYQETQYF,TGCGCCAGCAGCTTGTTGGGGGACCCAGGCTACCAAGAGACCCAGTACTTC
few,TRBD2,TRBJ2-2,TRBV6-1,CASSERSSGVTNTGELFF,TGTGCCAGCAGTGAAAGGTCCAGCGGGGTAACCAACACCGGGGAGCTGTTTTTT
few,-,TRBJ2-5,TRBV7-6,CASSLGVAVETQYF,TGTGCCAGCAGCTTAGGGGTAGCGGTGGAGACCCAGTACTTC
few,TRBD1,TRBJ1-2,TRBV10-3,CAISDPPGAGGNYGYTF,TGTGCCATCAGTGACCCACCTGGGGCAGGGGGAAACTATGGCTACACCTTC
many,TRBD1,TRBJ2-5,TRBV24-1,CATSDGPTGLETQYF,TGTGCCACCAGTGATGGCCCGACAGGGCTGGAGACCCAGTACTTC
-,-,TRBJ2-3,TRBV24-1,CATSLEGADTQYF,TGTGCCACCAGTTTGGAGGGGGCAGATACGCAGTATTTT
many,TRBD1,TRBJ2-1,TRBV24-1,CATSDPGTGGFNEQFF,TGTGCCACCAGTGACCCCGGGACAGGGGGCTTTAATGAGCAGTTCTTC
few,-,TRBJ2-2,TRBV11-2,CASTGRGSGELFF,TGTGCCAGCACGGGGAGGGGGTCCGGGGAGCTGTTTTTT
few,TRBD2,TRBJ2-2,TRBV4-1,CASSRDEAGGLTGELFF,TGCGCCAGCAGCCGAGACGAAGCGGGGGGGCTCACCGGGGAGCTGTTTTTT
many,-,TRBJ2-3,TRBV7-7,CASSLGLSPNTDTQYF,TGTGCCAGCAGCTTAGGGCTATCCCCAAACACAGATACGCAGTATTTT
many,-,TRBJ2-1,TRBV5-1,CASSLGGVHEQFF,TGCGCCAGCAGCCTTGGGGGTGTTCATGAGCAGTTCTTC
many,TRBD2,TRBJ2-3,TRBV7-2,CASSAYGTSGADTQYF,TGTGCCAGCAGCGCATACGGGACTAGCGGAGCCGATACGCAGTATTTT
many,TRBD2,TRBJ2-1,TRBV3-1,CASSQGVSGFNEQFF,TGTGCCAGCAGCCAAGGCGTTAGCGGGTTCAATGAGCAGTTCTTC
many,TRBD2,TRBJ2-1,TRBV7-7,CASSLRGGDNEQFF,TGTGCCAGCAGCCTCCGGGGAGGGGACAATGAGCAGTTCTTC
many,-,TRBJ2-1,TRBV3-1,CASSQGLSSYNEQFF,TGTGCCAGCAGTCAAGGGTTGAGCTCCTACAATGAGCAGTTCTTC
-,-,TRBJ2-5,TRBV5-1,CASRNQETQYF,TGCGCCAGCAGAAACCAAGAGACCCAGTACTTC
many,-,TRBJ2-1,TRBV29-1,CSAGGNEQFF,TGCAGCGCCGGAGGAAATGAGCAGTTCTTC
-,-,TRBJ1-5,TRBV6-1,CASSASSAGRTPQHF,TGTGCCAGCAGTGCCTCCTCCGCGGGTAGGACGCCCCAGCATTTT
few,-,TRBJ2-2,TRBV18,CASSPLTGNTGELFF,TGTGCCAGCTCACCACTCACAGGGAACACCGGGGAGCTGTTTTTT
-,-,TRBJ1-6,TRBV11-2,CASSKERTLNSPLHF,TGTGCCAGCAGCAAAGAAAGGACACTCAATTCACCCCTCCACTTT
-,TRBD2,TRBJ2-5,TRBV2,CASSIPGTIETQYF,TGTGCCAGCTCCATACCCGGGACTATTGAGACCCAGTACTTC
-,-,TRBJ2-7,TRBV4-1,CASSQSGLPTYEQYF,TGCGCCAGCAGCCAGAGCGGACTACCCACCTACGAGCAGTACTTC
few,-,TRBJ2-3,TRBV12-3/TRBV12-4,CASSSTRPPSTDTQYF,TGTGCCAGCAGCTCCACCCGACCTCCTAGCACAGATACGCAGTATTTT
-,-,TRBJ2-6,TRBV7-3,CASSFHATVSGANVLTF,TGTGCCAGCAGCTTCCACGCGACGGTCTCTGGGGCCAACGTCCTGACTTTC
many,-,TRBJ1-2,TRBV5-6,CASSFDGKGVNYGYTF,TGTGCCAGCAGCTTTGATGGAAAAGGGGTAAACTATGGCTACACCTTC